A selection of T cell receptor beta chains follows, all from one sample in a study of a mutant IDH1 vaccine in newly diagnosed glioma. Which antigens these TCRs recognize remains unknown. Measured with immunoSEQ multiplex PCR; TCRdb has only the in-frame clones, and not every one. The table includes under 150,000 clones, 80% detected once. The sample was PBMCs, taken from a glioma patient whose treatment included an IDH1 peptide vaccine. These receptors were collected from a man aged 40-50 years with glioma. Both conserved end residues are part of each CDR3. A D gene is named only where the DNA matches it firmly. A row's size may be missing; if present it is once, few, many or a size class.

cdr3_nt: TGTGCCAGCAGTTCCGGGACTAGGTTGACAGATACGCAGTATTTT
cdr3_aa: CASSSGTRLTDTQYF
clone_size: .
d_call: TRBD2
v_call: TRBV7-2
j_call: TRBJ2-3

cdr3_nt: TGTGCCAGCAGTTACTCGAGGGGGACCCTAGGGGACGAGCAGTACTTC
cdr3_aa: CASSYSRGTLGDEQYF
clone_size: .
d_call: .
v_call: TRBV6-5
j_call: TRBJ2-7

cdr3_nt: TGTGCCACCAGCAGAGTGGGCCTAGAAGCTTTCTTT
cdr3_aa: CATSRVGLEAFF
clone_size: .
d_call: .
v_call: TRBV15
j_call: TRBJ1-1

cdr3_nt: TGTGCCAGCACCCCTCAAACGGGACAGCACACTGAAGCTTTCTTT
cdr3_aa: CASTPQTGQHTEAFF
clone_size: .
d_call: TRBD1
v_call: TRBV7-8
j_call: TRBJ1-1

cdr3_nt: TGTGCCACCCTGGGTTGGGGAATAGGCGGAACCTACGAGCAGTACTTC
cdr3_aa: CATLGWGIGGTYEQYF
clone_size: .
d_call: .
v_call: TRBV19
j_call: TRBJ2-7

cdr3_nt: TGCGCCAGCAGAGAACAACCCCATTCACCCCTCCACTTT
cdr3_aa: CASREQPHSPLHF
clone_size: .
d_call: .
v_call: TRBV10-2
j_call: TRBJ1-6

cdr3_nt: TGTGCCAGCAGGCCCGGACAGGCCGCAGGACCCCAGCATTTT
cdr3_aa: CASRPGQAAGPQHF
clone_size: .
d_call: TRBD1
v_call: TRBV6-6
j_call: TRBJ1-5

cdr3_nt: TGTGCCAGCAGCCAATCAAGTGGGGCGAGCAATCAGCCCCAGCATTTT
cdr3_aa: CASSQSSGASNQPQHF
clone_size: few
d_call: .
v_call: TRBV16
j_call: TRBJ1-5

cdr3_nt: TGTGCCAGCAGCACCCAGTCCGGGACAGCTTCCTCCTACAATGAGCAGTTCTTC
cdr3_aa: CASSTQSGTASSYNEQFF
clone_size: .
d_call: TRBD1
v_call: TRBV7-2
j_call: TRBJ2-1

cdr3_nt: TGTGCCAGCACCTTGGCAGGGAGCTCCTACGAGCAGTACTTC
cdr3_aa: CASTLAGSSYEQYF
clone_size: .
d_call: .
v_call: TRBV28
j_call: TRBJ2-7

cdr3_nt: TGTGCCAGCAGAGCACGACAGGGGTTTAATGAAAAACTGTTTTTT
cdr3_aa: CASRARQGFNEKLFF
clone_size: .
d_call: TRBD1
v_call: TRBV6-5
j_call: TRBJ1-4

cdr3_nt: TGTGCCAGCAGCCCAACTTACCACGAAGCTTTCTTT
cdr3_aa: CASSPTYHEAFF
clone_size: .
d_call: .
v_call: TRBV14
j_call: TRBJ1-1

cdr3_nt: TGTGCCAGTAGTATCTTCGTGACCAGAGATACGCAGTATTTT
cdr3_aa: CASSIFVTRDTQYF
clone_size: .
d_call: .
v_call: TRBV19
j_call: TRBJ2-3